One T cell receptor (beta chain) is described in this entry. CDR1 and CDR2 from the germline V gene are MNHEY and SVGAGI. Trimming shortened V by 6 bases and J by 0 bases, and 12 bases separated the two germline ends. CDR3 size: 15 residues. This sample stems from a study of brain metastases from non-small cell lung cancer. Clones were read by immunoSEQ multiplex PCR, and TCRdb kept only the in-frame ones, dropping some. The sample records fewer than 15,000 clones, about four fifths being singletons. The sample consisted of primary lung tumor tissue. V is TRBV6-5 and J is TRBJ1-5, with D unresolved. This clonotype originated in a donor at least 40 years old with non-small cell lung cancer. CDR3 protein: CASRPGRNSNQPQHF. The CDR3 coding sequence is TGTGCCAGCAGACCCGGACGGAATAGCAATCAGCCCCAGCATTTT.